The 3 T cell receptor beta chains presented below share a single source sample, sequenced in a study of blood T cell repertoires in COVID-19. Libraries were prepared by immunoSEQ multiplex PCR; TCRdb keeps only in-frame clonotypes and omits some of them. The table lists about 50,000 clones, 90% of them singletons, with more than 7.5% in the top ten. Specimen: peripheral blood. The origin of the receptors is a woman older than 75 with acute or convalescent COVID-19.

The chain links TRBV15 to TRBJ2-3, with 9 nucleotides matching TRBD1. The CDR3 spans 15 residues. The germline V gene encodes CDR1 LNHNV and CDR2 YYDKDF (reference sequence). V lost 5 bases and J lost 2; bases outside the gene matches: 5. The CDR3 nucleotides read TGTGCCACCAGCGTAGGACAGGGGACCACAGATACGCAGTATTTT. Its translation is CATSVGQGTTDTQYF.

V gene TRBV19 combines with J gene TRBJ2-7, with 7 nucleotides matching TRBD1. Trimming took 4 bases from V and 6 from J; bases not matched to a gene: 9. Looked up from germline, CDR1 is LNHDA and CDR2 is SQIVND (reference sequence). The CDR3 length is 14 residues. The CDR3 nucleotides read TGTGCCAGTAGTAAGGGACAGAGTGCGGGCGAGCAGTACTTC. It codes for CASSKGQSAGEQYF.

The rearrangement uses TRBV6-2 or TRBV6-3 and TRBJ2-1; 16 bases map to TRBD2. CDR1 is MNHEY and CDR2 is SVGEGT in the germline V gene. This CDR3 contains 18 residues. V shed 4 bases, J shed 8 bases, and the junction held 11 bases outside the gene matches. CDR3 coding DNA: TGTGCCAGCAGTTTCCCCGGGACTAGCGGGAGGGCCTTGGATGAGCAGTTCTTC. It translates to CASSFPGTSGRALDEQFF.